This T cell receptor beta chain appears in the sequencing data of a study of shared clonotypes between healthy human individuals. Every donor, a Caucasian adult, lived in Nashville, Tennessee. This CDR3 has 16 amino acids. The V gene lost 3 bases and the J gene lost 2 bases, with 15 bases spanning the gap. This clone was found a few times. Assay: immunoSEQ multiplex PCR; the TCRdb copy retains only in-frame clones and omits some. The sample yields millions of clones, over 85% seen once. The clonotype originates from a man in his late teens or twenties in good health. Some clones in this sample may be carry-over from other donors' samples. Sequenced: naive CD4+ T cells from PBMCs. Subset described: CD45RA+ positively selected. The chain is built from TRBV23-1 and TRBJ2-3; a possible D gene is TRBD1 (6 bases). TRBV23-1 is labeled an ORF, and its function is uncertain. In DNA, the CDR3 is TGCGCCAGCAGTCAGAGACAGGAAGATATCACAGATACGCAGTATTTT. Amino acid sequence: CASSQRQEDITDTQYF.